This T cell receptor beta chain derives from a study of PD-1 blockade in classical Hodgkin lymphoma. The overall study: Treatment was intravenous nivolumab, 3 mg/kg every 2 weeks, until progression.

Time point here: cycle 4 day 1 (C4D1), after more than five weeks of nivolumab. Each and every patient relapsed after autologous stem cell transplantation, and patients got differing brentuximab vedotin exposure. Note on this clone: Its antigen is not identified.

Trimming shortened V by 2 bases and J by 3 bases, and 11 bases separated the two germline ends. Germline loops: CDR1 MNHEY, CDR2 SMNVEV (reference sequence). This CDR3 is 14 amino acids long. Only in-frame clones appear in the TCRdb table, and some are missing; sequencing was by immunoSEQ multiplex PCR. The table includes 13,000 or so clones, 80% to 90% detected once. General study points: Individuals initiating nivolumab under 1 year after ASCT were excluded. Repertoire difference causes, possibly disease activity or prior therapy, remain undefined. CD4+ but not CD8+ TCR diversity rose significantly by C4D1.

The sequences come from peripheral blood mononuclear cells (PBMCs), collected before the fourth cycle of nivolumab. The chain joins TRBV27 to TRBJ2-7; D not certain. The clonotype comes from a human donor with classical Hodgkin lymphoma. CDR3 region: CASSLGQGDYEQYF. CDR3 nucleotides: TGTGCCAGCAGTTTAGGGCAAGGCGACTACGAGCAGTACTTC.